This T cell receptor (beta chain) was found in a study of blood T cell repertoires in COVID-19. Original analysis: Estimation of nucleated cell counts relied on the amplification of reference gene primers. Sequencing used immunoSEQ multiplex PCR; TCRdb keeps in-frame clones, though not all of them. V and J calls and clone size are those listed in that table; D and trimming were worked out from the DNA. The sample has about 99,000 clones, approximately 86% seen once; the top ten hold around 2.2%. The clonotype was recovered from a man over 45 with COVID-19, enrolled during active disease. Material: peripheral blood.

The CDR3 sequence is CASSLGQAEVAFF. The CDR3 bases are TGTGCCAGCAGCCTCGGACAGGCAGAGGTTGCTTTCTTT. The genes are TRBV7-9 and TRBJ1-1, with 7 bases lining up with TRBD1. This CDR3 region has 13 residues. Germline V gene lookup returns CDR1 SEHNR and CDR2 FQNEAQ (reference sequence). V was clipped by 5 bases and J by 11 bases; unmatched bases: 11. Full variable domain (outside the CDR3, taken from reference TRBV7-9 and TRBJ1-1): DTGVSQNPRHKITKRGQNVTFRCDPISEHNRLYWYRQTLGQGPEFLTYFQNEAQLEKSRLLSDRFSAERPKGSFSTLEIQRTEQGDSAMYLCASSLGQAEVAFFGQGTRLTVV.